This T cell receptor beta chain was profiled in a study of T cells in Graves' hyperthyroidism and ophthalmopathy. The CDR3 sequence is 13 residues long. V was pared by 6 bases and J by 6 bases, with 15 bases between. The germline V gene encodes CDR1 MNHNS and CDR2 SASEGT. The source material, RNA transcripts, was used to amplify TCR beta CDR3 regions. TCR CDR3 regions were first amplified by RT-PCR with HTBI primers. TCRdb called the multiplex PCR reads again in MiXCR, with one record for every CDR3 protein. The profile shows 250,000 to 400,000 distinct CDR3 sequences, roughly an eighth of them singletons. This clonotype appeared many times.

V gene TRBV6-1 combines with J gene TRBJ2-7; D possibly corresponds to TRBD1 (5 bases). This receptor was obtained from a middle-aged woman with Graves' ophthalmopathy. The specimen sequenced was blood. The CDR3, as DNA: TGTGCCAGCAGGTCACAGACAGTCTCCGAGCAGTACTTC. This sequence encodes CASRSQTVSEQYF.